The TCR beta chain described here comes from a study of OX40 agonist ivuxolimab in advanced cancers. Profiling relied on immunoSEQ multiplex PCR, and the TCRdb table lists in-frame clones only, not all of them. The sample lists over 50,000 clones; approximately 90% were seen once. Peripheral blood came from all dose cohorts at three timepoints. The V gene lost 6 bases and the J gene lost 4 bases, with 16 bases spanning the gap. The germline CDR1 and CDR2 sequences are SNHLY and FYNNEI. CDR3 length: 16 amino acids. The chain carries TRBV2 and TRBJ2-6; D possibly uses TRBD1 or TRBD2 (5 bases each). The sample consisted of CD4+ or CD8+ T cells sorted from blood, taken in a trial of the OX40 agonist ivuxolimab. The sequence came from an adult with an advanced solid tumor such as melanoma, head and neck, liver or kidney cancer. The CDR3 loop reads CASSRDHTPGANVLTF. The CDR3 DNA follows: TGTGCCAGCAGCCGGGACCATACTCCAGGGGCCAACGTCCTGACTTTC.